This T cell receptor beta chain was recorded in a study of T cells in Graves' hyperthyroidism and ophthalmopathy. Points from the study as a whole: Most thyroid clonotypes expanded above 0.001 were also detected in blood.

In patients aged 18 to 65, hyperthyroidism was newly diagnosed, with duration under 2 months. Exclusions: uncontrolled infection, other autoimmune disease, pregnancy, lactation. The diagnoses drew upon clinical symptoms, serum thyroxine and TRAb, thyroid ultrasound and orbital computed tomography. Amplification of TCR beta CDR3 regions used RNA as the template. A first-round RT-PCR of the TCR CDR3 used the HTBI primer set. TCRdb independently ran MiXCR on the multiplex PCR reads; one entry per CDR3 protein. The sample yields under 550,000 distinct CDR3 sequences, roughly an eighth seen once. The CDR3 spans 14 residues. Germline CDR1 and CDR2: SGHDT and YYEEEE. This clonotype was recorded only once. Its antigen is not known. A single base separates this from a much larger clone, so it may be a read error.

This sequence joins TRBV5-6 and TRBJ2-1, with no clear D. The sequence derives from a woman aged 18-29 years with Graves' hyperthyroidism. Sequenced sample: blood. CDR3 sequence (DNA): TGTGACAGCAAACCTATTAGCTCCTACAATGAGCAGTTCTTC. Protein product: CDSKPISSYNEQFF. Complete variable domain (other parts from reference TRBV5-6 and TRBJ2-1): DAGVTQSPTHLIKTRGQQVTLRCSPKSGHDTVSWYQQALGQGPQFIFQYYEEEERQRGNFPDRFSGHQFPNYSSELNVNALLLGDSALYLCDSKPISSYNEQFFGPGTRLTVL.